This entry features one T cell receptor beta chain sequence. The assay was immunoSEQ multiplex PCR, and TCRdb's table has in-frame clones only and misses some. In the table there are roughly 58,000 clones, 72% of which are singletons. V dropped 2 bases and J dropped 6 bases, with 12 bases sitting between them. The CDR3 has 14 amino acids. Germline V CDR1 and CDR2: MDHEN, SYDVKM. The record originates from a study of blood T cell repertoires in COVID-19. The chain uses TRBV28 and TRBJ2-3, with D perhaps TRBD1 (5 bases). The sequence was collected from a woman aged 60 to 75 who had been exposed to COVID-19. Sequenced input: PBMCs or T cells enriched from blood (not recorded which). CDR3 protein: CASSLGAVRDTQYF. The CDR3, as DNA: TGTGCCAGCAGTTTAGGGGCGGTCCGGGATACGCAGTATTTT.